The rows below give T cell receptor beta chains drawn from one sample of a study of beta chain features in type 1 diabetes. The protocol was immunoSEQ multiplex PCR, while the TCRdb copy is restricted to in-frame clones and leaves out a portion. This table holds 110,000 to 150,000 clones, 6.9% found once. Sequenced: central memory CD4+ T cells from blood. Receptors were obtained from a woman in her 30s in good health. The CDR3 runs from the conserved cysteine through the conserved F or W. D genes are given only for firm matches. Where a row states a size, it is once, few, many or the class of an expanded clone; other rows omit it.

d_gene,v_gene,abundance,j_gene,len,CDR3aa,CDR3nt
NA,TRBV30,many,TRBJ2-6,14,CAQPEHSGANVLTF,TGTGCCCAACCAGAACACTCTGGGGCCAACGTCCTGACTTTC
TRBD2,TRBV30,few,TRBJ2-7,14,CAWSPSGVAYEQYF,TGTGCCTGGAGCCCTAGCGGGGTTGCCTACGAGCAGTACTTC
TRBD1,TRBV6-6,few,TRBJ1-1,15,CASSPHRGQDTEAFF,TGTGCCAGCAGTCCCCACAGGGGGCAGGACACTGAAGCTTTCTTT
TRBD1,TRBV7-9,many,TRBJ2-1,15,CASSLDRGSYNEQFF,TGTGCCAGCAGCTTAGACAGGGGCTCCTACAATGAGCAGTTCTTC
TRBD1,TRBV14,few,TRBJ2-7,16,CASSLRQGPTPYEQYF,TGTGCCAGCAGCCTACGACAGGGGCCCACACCCTACGAGCAGTACTTC
NA,TRBV18,few,TRBJ2-7,14,CASSPSTGTYEQYF,TGTGCCAGCTCACCCTCGACAGGGACTTACGAGCAGTACTTC
NA,TRBV6-6,NA,TRBJ1-2,15,CASSYSRPSNYGYTF,TGTGCCAGCAGTTACTCGCGGCCATCTAACTATGGCTACACCTTC
TRBD2,TRBV7-2,few,TRBJ2-3,13,CASSFGLADTQYF,TGTGCCAGCAGCTTCGGACTAGCGGATACGCAGTATTTT
TRBD2,TRBV6-5,few,TRBJ2-7,15,CASSLAGGPRDEQYF,TGTGCCAGCAGTCTAGCGGGAGGGCCGAGAGACGAGCAGTACTTC
NA,TRBV5-1,few,TRBJ2-1,13,CASSFDRYNEQFF,TGCGCCAGCAGCTTCGACAGGTACAATGAGCAGTTCTTC
TRBD2,TRBV6-6,few,TRBJ2-5,14,CASRTSGRRETQYF,TGTGCCAGCCGTACTAGCGGGAGGAGGGAGACCCAGTACTTC
TRBD1,TRBV5-4,NA,TRBJ1-2,16,CASSFAGTGLRNGYTF,TGTGCCAGCAGCTTTGCCGGGACAGGGCTTCGTAATGGCTACACCTTC
NA,TRBV18,few,TRBJ2-3,13,CASSPSHTDTQYF,TGTGCCAGCTCACCATCCCACACAGATACGCAGTATTTT
NA,TRBV28,NA,TRBJ1-2,11,CASSSRYGYTF,TGTGCCAGCAGTTCTCGTTATGGCTACACCTTC
TRBD1,TRBV7-2,NA,TRBJ2-5,15,CASSQGQGRRETQYF,TGTGCCAGCAGCCAGGGACAGGGAAGACGAGAGACCCAGTACTTC